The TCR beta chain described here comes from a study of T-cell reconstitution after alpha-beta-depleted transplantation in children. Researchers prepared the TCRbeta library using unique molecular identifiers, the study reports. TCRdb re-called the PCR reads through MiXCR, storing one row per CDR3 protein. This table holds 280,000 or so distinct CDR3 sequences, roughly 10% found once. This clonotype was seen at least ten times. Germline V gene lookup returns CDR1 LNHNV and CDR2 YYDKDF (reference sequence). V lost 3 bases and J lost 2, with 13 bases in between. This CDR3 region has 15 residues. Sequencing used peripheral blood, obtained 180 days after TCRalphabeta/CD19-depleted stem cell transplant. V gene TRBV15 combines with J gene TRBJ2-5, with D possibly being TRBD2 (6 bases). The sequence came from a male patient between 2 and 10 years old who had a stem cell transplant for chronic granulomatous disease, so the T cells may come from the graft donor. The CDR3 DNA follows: TGTGCCACCAGCAGGCGGGGACCGCCACAAGAGACCCAGTACTTC. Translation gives CATSRRGPPQETQYF.